Presented here are 21 T cell receptor beta chains from one specimen sequenced in a study of blood T cell dynamics during melanoma immunotherapy. TCRdb's copy holds only in-frame clones and misses some; the assay was immunoSEQ multiplex PCR. The sample contains 3,600 or so clones, 97% of which appear only once. Documented time point: pre-treatment baseline. The input for sequencing was effector memory CD8+ T cells from blood, taken from a patient treated with checkpoint blockade. These receptors all stem from a human donor with melanoma.

This clone has a single count. The chain recombines TRBV13 with TRBJ2-5, with TRBD1 as a possible D gene (5 bases). The tail of the sequence fits TRBJ2-7 better, so the J call may be wrong. Germline CDR1 reads PRHDT; CDR2 reads FYEKMQ (reference sequence). The CDR3 has 14 amino acids. The CDR3 coding sequence is TGTGCCAGCAGCTCCGGACACCTTACCTACGAGCAGTACTTC. This translates into CASSSGHLTYEQYF.

This clone was counted a single time. This chain connects TRBV11-1 to TRBJ2-5; no reliable D call. The CDR3 consists of 13 residues. Germline CDR1 is SGHAT and CDR2 is FQDESV (reference sequence). The V and J ends lost 5 bases and 0 bases respectively, with 7 bases between them. DNA for the CDR3: TGTGCCAGCAGCCCCGAATACCAAGAGACCCAGTACTTC. Residues: CASSPEYQETQYF.

The V and J genes are TRBV9 and TRBJ2-1; the D is unclear. V was clipped by 3 bases and J by 12 bases, with 7 bases between them. This CDR3 is built from 10 residues. CDR1 is SGDLS and CDR2 is YYNGEE in the germline V gene. Here the CDR3 DNA reads TGTGCCAGCAGCGGGGAAAGGCAGTTCTTC. It specifies CASSGERQFF.

The chain recombines TRBV5-8 with TRBJ2-1, with D maybe TRBD1 (5 bases). The CDR3 loop spans 9 amino acids. In germline, CDR1 is SGHTS, CDR2 YDEGEE. V was clipped by 7 bases and J by 12 bases, with 8 bases between them. CDR3 loop: CASDRLQFF. The CDR3, as DNA: TGTGCCAGCGACAGACTGCAGTTCTTC.

The chain combines TRBV19 with TRBJ1-5; no reliable D call. The CDR3 loop spans 15 amino acids. Germline-derived CDR1 and CDR2 are LNHDA and SQIVND (reference sequence). V lost 1 base to trimming and J lost 0 bases, with 7 bases between them. The CDR3 region is CASSIGHYSNQPQHF. The CDR3 nucleotides are TGTGCCAGTAGTATAGGACACTATAGCAATCAGCCCCAGCATTTT.

The V gene is TRBV15, the J gene TRBJ1-5; D is unresolved. Deletions cut 5 bases from V and 3 bases from J, with 20 bases between. Germline V gene lookup returns CDR1 LNHNV and CDR2 YYDKDF (reference sequence). CDR3 length equals 17 residues. CDR3: CATSDSGGAPLNQPQHF. The DNA of the CDR3 is TGTGCCACCAGCGACTCGGGTGGTGCGCCCCTCAATCAGCCCCAGCATTTT. Full variable domain (remainder filled in from reference TRBV15 and TRBJ1-5): DAMVIQNPRYQVTQFGKPVTLSCSQTLNHNVMYWYQQKSSQAPKLLFHYYDKDFNNEADTPDNFQSRRPNTSFCFLDIRSPGLGDTAMYLCATSDSGGAPLNQPQHFGDGTRLSIL.

This clone was recorded once. V gene TRBV30 combines with J gene TRBJ2-4; tentative D call: TRBD1 (6 bases). Germline V lookup: CDR1 GTSNPN, CDR2 SVGIG (reference sequence). This CDR3 region has 14 residues. V was pared by 1 base and J by 2 bases, with 9 bases between. This chain's CDR3 is CAWSARGTKNIQYF. The CDR3 bases are TGTGCCTGGAGTGCCAGGGGAACCAAAAACATTCAGTACTTC.

V and J are TRBV10-1 and TRBJ2-7, with D hard to call. This CDR3 has 12 amino acids. Germline lookup yields CDR1 WNHNN and CDR2 SYGVQD (reference sequence). Trimming removed 0 bases from V and 4 bases from J, with 4 bases in between. CDR3 protein: CASSESGYEQYF. The CDR3, as DNA: TGCGCCAGCAGTGAGTCGGGGTACGAGCAGTACTTC.

The J gene is TRBJ2-2, the V gene TRBV6-5; D gene ambiguous. CDR3 length: 11 amino acids. CDR1 and CDR2 (germline): MNHEY, SVGAGI. Deletions cut 5 bases from V and 6 bases from J, with 4 bases between. This CDR3 is CASSPPGELFF. The CDR3, as DNA: TGTGCCAGCAGTCCCCCCGGGGAGCTGTTTTTT.

The chain is built from TRBV2 and TRBJ2-7, with TRBD2 matching 9 bases. This CDR3 is 14 amino acids long. The germline CDR1 and CDR2 sequences are SNHLY and FYNNEI. V shed 7 bases and J 5 bases; nucleotides not matched to a gene: 9. The chain's CDR3 is CASKNSGSFHEQYF. The CDR3 nucleotides are TGTGCCAGCAAGAATAGCGGGAGTTTCCACGAGCAGTACTTC.

V and J are TRBV29-1 and TRBJ2-1; 8 bases line up with TRBD1. There are 11 residues in the CDR3. Unmatched junction bases numbered 1, after V lost 6 bases and J lost 6 bases. Germline loops: CDR1 SQVTM, CDR2 ANQGSEA. The DNA for the CDR3 is TGCAGCGTCGACAGGGGCAATGAGCAGTTCTTC. The encoded protein is CSVDRGNEQFF.

Here the CDR3 reads CASSVDGDRTFF. CDR3 bases: TGTGCCAGCAGCGTAGATGGGGACCGGACGTTCTTC. The chain joins TRBV9 to TRBJ2-1; D is possibly TRBD1 or TRBD2 (5 bases each). Trimming removed 0 bases at V and 15 bases at J, with 13 bases between. Per the germline V gene, CDR1 is SGDLS and CDR2 is YYNGEE. The CDR3 spans 12 residues.

J is TRBJ1-1 and V is TRBV6-5; D may be TRBD1 (6 bases). V lost 2 bases to trimming and J lost 5 bases, with 6 bases between them. Per the germline V gene, CDR1 is MNHEY and CDR2 is SVGAGI. This CDR3 spans 12 amino acids. This CDR3 is CASSYGQTEAFF. The CDR3, as DNA: TGTGCCAGCAGTTACGGACAGACTGAAGCTTTCTTT.

This rearrangement joins TRBV4-1 to TRBJ2-2; TRBD2 matches 10 bases. The V segment lost 0 bases and the J segment 4 bases; nucleotides outside the gene matches: 14. This CDR3 has 20 residues. The germline CDR1 and CDR2 sequences are MGHRA and YSYEKL. The CDR3 region is CASSQERPGLAGDFTGELFF. In DNA form, the CDR3 reads TGCGCCAGCAGCCAAGAGCGTCCAGGCCTAGCGGGGGATTTCACCGGGGAGCTGTTTTTT.

The chain combines TRBV6-5 with TRBJ2-2, with 9 bases aligning to TRBD1. The CDR3 covers 16 residues. The V gene's germline CDR1 is MNHEY and CDR2 SVGAGI. With V trimmed by 2 bases and J by 3 bases, 4 bases remained unmatched. CDR3 DNA sequence: TGTGCCAGCAGTTACCAAGGACAGGGGTACACCGGGGAGCTGTTTTTT. Amino acids: CASSYQGQGYTGELFF.

This chain connects TRBV19 to TRBJ2-5; D may be TRBD2 (6 bases). The end of the DNA aligns better with TRBJ2-7, so the J call may be wrong. Germline values: CDR1 LNHDA, CDR2 SQIVND (reference sequence). The CDR3 length is 14 residues. The DNA for the CDR3 is TGTGCCAGTAAGACCGGACTACGTTCCTACGAGCAGTACTTC. This codes for CASKTGLRSYEQYF.

This chain connects TRBV7-9 to TRBJ2-5; no firm D call. This CDR3 spans 14 amino acids. Trimming removed 0 bases at V and 4 bases at J, with 9 bases between. Germline values: CDR1 SEHNR, CDR2 FQNEAQ (reference sequence). The CDR3 nucleotides are TGTGCCAGCAGCTTAGCAGGTTTTGGAGAGACCCAGTACTTC. It is translated as CASSLAGFGETQYF.

The chain links TRBV5-1 to TRBJ1-1; no definite D call. The germline CDR1 and CDR2 sequences are SGHRS and YFSETQ. V was trimmed by 2 bases and J by 0 bases, leaving 8 bases between them. CDR3 length: 14 residues. CDR3 region: CASSLDIMNTEAFF. The CDR3 DNA follows: TGCGCCAGCAGCTTAGATATAATGAACACTGAAGCTTTCTTT.

The chain combines TRBV7-9 with TRBJ2-7, with D uncertain. CDR3 length: 13 amino acids. Germline CDR1 SEHNR, CDR2 FQNEAQ (reference sequence). Trimming pared 2 bases from V and 1 base from J, leaving 6 bases between. The CDR3 DNA reads as TGTGCCAGCAGCTTATCGTCATCCTACGAGCAGTACTTC. Translated: CASSLSSSYEQYF. Filled out from reference TRBV7-9 and TRBJ2-7, the complete variable domain reads DTGVSQNPRHKITKRGQNVTFRCDPISEHNRLYWYRQTLGQGPEFLTYFQNEAQLEKSRLLSDRFSAERPKGSFSTLEIQRTEQGDSAMYLCASSLSSSYEQYFGPGTRLTVT.

This clone was picked up one time. An end of the junction does not agree with germline; a read error may underlie this. The chain recombines TRBV6-1 with TRBJ2-1, with TRBD2 identical over 11 bases. This CDR3 is built from 17 residues. Germline CDR1 MNHNS, CDR2 SASEGT. CDR3 loop: CAISESLGGLAENEQFF. The DNA for the CDR3 is TGTGCCATCAGTGAGTCGTTAGGGGGACTAGCGGAAAATGAGCAGTTCTTC.

The V call is TRBV9, the J call TRBJ1-4; D not resolved. CDR3 length: 15 amino acids. The V end was cut by 0 bases, the J end by 0 bases, with 6 bases between. The germline V gene encodes CDR1 SGDLS and CDR2 YYNGEE. The CDR3 is CASSVGEATNEKLFF. CDR3 bases: TGTGCCAGCAGCGTAGGTGAAGCAACTAATGAAAAACTGTTTTTT.